The rows below give T cell receptor beta chains drawn from one sample of a study of long-term antiretroviral therapy in people with HIV. Clones were sequenced by immunoSEQ multiplex PCR, and TCRdb holds only the in-frame ones, with some missing. The sample has 9,500 to 15,000 clones; roughly 80% are singletons. This material consisted of unsorted PBMCs, taken 8 to 8.5 years after starting antiretroviral therapy. Source of these receptors: a man aged 50-60 years with HIV. Each CDR3 is given with its conserved first and last residue. The D gene is left open where the match is weak. A row's size may be missing; if present it is once, few, many or a size class.

CDR3 protein: CASSEGGREQYF
CDR3 DNA: TGTGCCAGCAGCGAAGGGGGAAGGGAGCAGTACTTC
J gene: TRBJ2-7
clone size: -
D gene: -
V gene: TRBV5-6

CDR3 protein: CASSVARGPSDGNTIYF
CDR3 DNA: TGTGCCAGCAGCGTTGCACGAGGGCCTTCGGATGGAAACACCATATATTTT
J gene: TRBJ1-3
clone size: -
D gene: -
V gene: TRBV13

CDR3 protein: CASSPLGGVYTDTQYF
CDR3 DNA: TGTGCCAGCAGCCCCCTGGGGGGAGTCTACACAGATACGCAGTATTTT
J gene: TRBJ2-3
clone size: -
D gene: -
V gene: TRBV11-2

CDR3 protein: CASSLVYEQFF
CDR3 DNA: TGTGCCAGCAGCTTAGTGTATGAGCAGTTCTTC
J gene: TRBJ2-1
clone size: -
D gene: -
V gene: TRBV7-2

CDR3 protein: CASSLSGGPYGYTF
CDR3 DNA: TGTGCCAGCAGCTTAAGCGGGGGGCCCTATGGCTACACCTTC
J gene: TRBJ1-2
clone size: -
D gene: -
V gene: TRBV7-6

CDR3 protein: CASSLLPPGQGLYEQYF
CDR3 DNA: TGTGCCAGCAGCTTATTACCCCCGGGACAGGGGCTTTACGAGCAGTACTTC
J gene: TRBJ2-7
clone size: -
D gene: TRBD1
V gene: TRBV7-9

CDR3 protein: CASSHHWQSNTGELFF
CDR3 DNA: TGTGCCAGCAGTCATCACTGGCAGAGCAACACCGGGGAGCTGTTTTTT
J gene: TRBJ2-2
clone size: -
D gene: -
V gene: TRBV6-4

CDR3 protein: CSVEISYNEQFF
CDR3 DNA: TGCAGCGTTGAGATATCCTACAATGAGCAGTTCTTC
J gene: TRBJ2-1
clone size: -
D gene: -
V gene: TRBV29-1

CDR3 protein: CASSLAVVSEQYF
CDR3 DNA: TGCGCCAGCAGCTTGGCCGTAGTAAGCGAGCAGTACTTC
J gene: TRBJ2-7
clone size: -
D gene: -
V gene: TRBV5-1

CDR3 protein: CASSWGTVRYF
CDR3 DNA: TGTGCCAGCAGTTGGGGGACTGTTCGGTACTTC
J gene: TRBJ2-7
clone size: few
D gene: -
V gene: TRBV27

CDR3 protein: CASTYSGTEAFF
CDR3 DNA: TGTGCCAGTACCTACTCGGGCACTGAAGCTTTCTTT
J gene: TRBJ1-1
clone size: -
D gene: -
V gene: TRBV19

CDR3 protein: CASRLGTNNEKLFF
CDR3 DNA: TGTGCCAGCAGACTCGGGACCAATAATGAAAAACTGTTTTTT
J gene: TRBJ1-4
clone size: -
D gene: -
V gene: TRBV27

CDR3 protein: CSVERGREQYF
CDR3 DNA: TGCAGTGTCGAGCGGGGAAGGGAGCAGTACTTC
J gene: TRBJ2-7
clone size: once
D gene: TRBD2
V gene: TRBV20-1

CDR3 protein: CASSEMGTGWNQPQHF
CDR3 DNA: TGTGCCAGCAGTGAGATGGGGACAGGGTGGAATCAGCCCCAGCATTTT
J gene: TRBJ1-5
clone size: -
D gene: TRBD1
V gene: TRBV2